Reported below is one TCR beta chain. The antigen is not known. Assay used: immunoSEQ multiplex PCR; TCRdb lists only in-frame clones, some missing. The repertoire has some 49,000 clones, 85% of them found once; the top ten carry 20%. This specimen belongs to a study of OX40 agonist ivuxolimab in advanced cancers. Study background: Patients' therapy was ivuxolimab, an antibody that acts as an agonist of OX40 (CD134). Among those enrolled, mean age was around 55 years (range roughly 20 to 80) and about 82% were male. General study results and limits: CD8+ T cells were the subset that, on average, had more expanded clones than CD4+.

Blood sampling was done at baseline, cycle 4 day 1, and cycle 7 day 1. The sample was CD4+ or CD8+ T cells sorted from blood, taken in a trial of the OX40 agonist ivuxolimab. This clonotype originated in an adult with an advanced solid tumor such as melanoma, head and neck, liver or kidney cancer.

The CDR3 nucleotides read TGTGCCAGCTTGGACGGTCTCGAGCAGTACTTC. Translation: CASLDGLEQYF. This sequence joins TRBV2 and TRBJ2-7; D remains unclear. Germline V CDR1 and CDR2: SNHLY, FYNNEI. The CDR3 length is 11 residues. V was trimmed by 8 bases and J by 6 bases, leaving 11 bases between them.